Presented here are 23 T cell receptor beta chains from one specimen sequenced in a study of Graves' ophthalmopathy and Graves' hyperthyroidism. Transcripts of RNA were the source for amplifying TCR beta CDR3 regions. First-round RT-PCR employed HTBI primers, with a second-round multiplex PCR after it. TCRdb passed the multiplex PCR reads through MiXCR, listing each CDR3 protein once. The sample holds approximately 410,000 distinct CDR3 sequences; approximately 15% are singletons and the top ten take about 7%. The sequenced material came from peripheral blood. The receptors here all came from a woman under 30 with stable Graves' hyperthyroidism.

This clonotype was detected many times. This chain connects TRBV7-8 to TRBJ2-5, with TRBD2 matching 8 bases. CDR3 size: 14 residues. Germline CDR1 is SGHVS and CDR2 is FQNEAQ. After removal of 4 bases from V and 4 bases from J, the junction contained 5 bases not matched to a gene. The CDR3 nucleotides are TGTGCCAGCAGCTCGGGGGGGCTGGGAGAGACCCAGTACTTC. Its protein product is CASSSGGLGETQYF.

The chain joins TRBV4-1 to TRBJ1-6; 7 positions agree with TRBD1. Looked up from germline, CDR1 is MGHRA and CDR2 is YSYEKL. This CDR3 is built from 14 residues. With V trimmed by 0 bases and J by 11 bases, 4 bases remained unmatched. The CDR3 here is CASSQETGNTPLHF. CDR3 DNA sequence: TGCGCCAGCAGCCAAGAGACAGGGAATACACCCCTCCACTTT.

This clonotype was seen repeatedly, ten times or more. The chain employs TRBV19 and TRBJ1-5, with 9 nucleotides matching TRBD1. The V gene end was trimmed by 6 bases and the J gene end by 1 base; junction bases not matched to a gene: 7. In germline, CDR1 is LNHDA, CDR2 SQIVND (reference sequence). The CDR3 sequence is 16 residues long. The CDR3 protein is CASRGTGGASNQPQHF. CDR3 in DNA: TGTGCCAGTAGGGGAACAGGGGGCGCGAGCAATCAGCCCCAGCATTTT.

This clonotype was observed many times. CDR3 DNA sequence: TGTGCCAGCAGCTTAACAGGAGGGACAGGGGGCAACTATGGCTACACCTTC. The encoded protein is CASSLTGGTGGNYGYTF. The rearrangement joins TRBV7-3 to TRBJ1-2, with 12 bases fitting TRBD1. V lost 0 bases to trimming and J lost 2 bases; unmatched junction nucleotides: 4. The germline V gene encodes CDR1 SGHTA and CDR2 FQGTGA. There are 17 residues in the CDR3.

The chain joins TRBV7-2 to TRBJ2-4; D gene uncertain. Trimming removed 5 bases at V and 6 bases at J, with 8 bases between. CDR3 size: 12 residues. CDR1 is SGHTA and CDR2 is FQGNSA in the germline V gene. The CDR3 sequence: CASSARRNIQYF. The CDR3 DNA reads as TGTGCCAGCAGCGCTCGAAGAAACATTCAGTACTTC.

This clonotype was seen repeatedly, ten times or more. The chain links TRBV7-9 to TRBJ2-5; maybe TRBD2 (6 bases). Trimming removed 4 bases at V and 9 bases at J, with 9 bases between. The CDR3 runs 11 residues. The germline gives CDR1 SEHNR, CDR2 FQNEAQ (reference sequence). The CDR3 DNA sequence: TGTGCCAGCAGCTCCCGGGAGCCCCAGTACTTC. This codes for CASSSREPQYF.

A few counts support this clonotype. The chain employs TRBV6-5 and TRBJ2-3; D is tentatively TRBD1 or TRBD2 (5 bases each). The CDR3 runs to 14 residues. Per germline, CDR1 MNHEY and CDR2 SVGAGI. With 0 bases removed from V and 5 bases from J, the gap between germline ends came to 9 bases. Written as DNA, the CDR3 is TGTGCCAGCAGTTACTCGACTACAGGAGATACGCAGTATTTT. Translating it yields CASSYSTTGDTQYF.

This clonotype was counted at least ten times. The rearrangement uses TRBV6-5 and TRBJ1-1; maybe TRBD1 (6 bases). This CDR3 is built from 15 residues. CDR1 MNHEY and CDR2 SVGAGI come from the germline V gene. Trimming pared 3 bases from V and 0 bases from J, leaving 11 bases between. CDR3 sequence (DNA): TGTGCCAGCAGTTATCTAGGACAGTTGAACACTGAAGCTTTCTTT. Encoded protein: CASSYLGQLNTEAFF.

This clonotype has a handful of counts. The CDR3 loop is CSARDPSYRDSNTEAFF. The CDR3 DNA reads as TGCAGTGCTAGAGATCCCTCCTACAGGGACTCGAACACTGAAGCTTTCTTT. This chain uses TRBV20-1 with TRBJ1-1, with a possible D match to TRBD1 (6 bases). Germline values: CDR1 DFQATT, CDR2 SNEGSKA (reference sequence). This CDR3 region has 17 residues. Trimming took 0 bases from V and 1 from J, leaving 18 bases between them.

The V gene is TRBV7-2, the J gene TRBJ1-1; D might be TRBD1 (6 bases). The CDR3 length is 11 residues. Trimming removed 7 bases from V and 11 bases from J, with 14 bases in between. From germline, CDR1 is SGHTA and CDR2 FQGNSA. The CDR3 reads CASIRTVDAFF. The CDR3 DNA follows: TGTGCCAGCATCCGGACAGTAGACGCTTTCTTT. The full variable domain, its missing parts supplied by reference TRBV7-2 and TRBJ1-1, is GAGVSQSPSNKVTEKGKDVELRCDPISGHTALYWYRQSLGQGLEFLIYFQGNSAPDKSGLPSDRFSAERTGGSVSTLTIQRTQQEDSAVYLCASIRTVDAFFGQGTRLTVV.

This chain uses TRBV5-1 with TRBJ1-2; D is ambiguous. This CDR3 is 14 amino acids long. V dropped 0 bases and J dropped 4 bases, with 10 bases sitting between them. Germline values: CDR1 SGHRS, CDR2 YFSETQ. This CDR3 reads CASSLDVGAYGYTF. The CDR3 DNA reads as TGCGCCAGCAGCTTGGACGTAGGAGCCTATGGCTACACCTTC.

The gene calls are TRBV7-2 and TRBJ1-2, with a tentative D call TRBD1 (5 bases). Between the trimmed V and J ends, which lost 5 bases and 0 bases, there was a span of 13 bases. Germline V gives CDR1 SGHTA, CDR2 FQGNSA. The CDR3 length is 15 residues. CDR3 sequence: CASSRNRNTNYGYTF. The CDR3 DNA follows: TGTGCCAGCAGCCGCAACAGGAATACTAACTATGGCTACACCTTC. Looking up the rest from reference TRBV7-2 and TRBJ1-2 gives the full variable domain: GAGVSQSPSNKVTEKGKDVELRCDPISGHTALYWYRQSLGQGLEFLIYFQGNSAPDKSGLPSDRFSAERTGGSVSTLTIQRTQQEDSAVYLCASSRNRNTNYGYTFGSGTRLTVV.

This clonotype appeared many times. V and J are TRBV6-1 and TRBJ2-2; TRBD1 agrees at 8 bases. The CDR3 has 17 residues. Germline assignment: CDR1 MNHNS and CDR2 SASEGT. With 0 bases clipped from V and 5 bases from J, the junction kept 8 bases outside the gene matches. CDR3 protein: CASSEAGRDRPTGELFF. The CDR3 nucleotides read TGTGCCAGCAGTGAAGCGGGGCGGGACAGGCCAACCGGGGAGCTGTTTTTT.

Many counts were recorded for this clonotype. The rearrangement uses TRBV6-5 and TRBJ2-7, with D possibly being TRBD1 (6 bases). This CDR3 is 15 amino acids long. The ends were cut back, 0 bases at V and 6 bases at J, with 15 bases in the middle. Germline CDR1 and CDR2: MNHEY and SVGAGI. CDR3 nucleotides: TGTGCCAGCAGTTACTCGAATTCTGGGGGCGGCGAGCAGTACTTC. This codes for CASSYSNSGGGEQYF.

The V and J genes are TRBV4-2 and TRBJ2-7; 9 nucleotides agree with TRBD1. Germline loops: CDR1 LGHNA, CDR2 YNFKEQ. The V segment lost 0 bases and the J segment 4 bases; nucleotides outside the gene matches: 7. The CDR3 has 16 residues. The CDR3 nucleotides read TGTGCCAGCAGCCAAGATTGGAACAGGGGGCTTTACGAGCAGTACTTC. This codes for CASSQDWNRGLYEQYF.

This clonotype was detected many times. V is TRBV7-3 and J is TRBJ1-1, with D unresolved. Germline CDR1 is SGHTA and CDR2 is FQGTGA. The CDR3 has 13 residues. Trimming stripped 4 bases from V and 2 bases from J, with 8 bases between. The CDR3 loop reads CASSSRANTEAFF. The CDR3 nucleotides are TGTGCCAGCAGCTCTCGGGCCAACACTGAAGCTTTCTTT. The entire variable domain, with the rest obtained from reference TRBV7-3 and TRBJ1-1, is as follows: GAGVSQTPSNKVTEKGKYVELRCDPISGHTALYWYRQSLGQGPEFLIYFQGTGAADDSGLPNDRFFAVRPEGSVSTLKIQRTERGDSAVYLCASSSRANTEAFFGQGTRLTVV.

Points on this clonotype: A much larger clone sits a single nucleotide away, making a read error possible. A read error is likely, as this CDR3 ends without the conserved phenylalanine or tryptophan. The chain couples TRBV6-1 to TRBJ1-1; no reliable D call. V lost 0 bases and J 7 bases, leaving 9 bases between the germline ends. Per the germline V gene, CDR1 is MNHNS and CDR2 is SASEGT. The CDR3 extends over 13 amino acids. DNA for the CDR3: TGTGCCAGCAGTGAAGCAGGAAAACTTGAAGCTTTCTAT. Protein sequence: CASSEAGKLEAFY.

This clonotype was seen repeatedly, ten times or more. The genes are TRBV13 and TRBJ1-2; 8 bases align to TRBD1. Germline assignment: CDR1 PRHDT and CDR2 FYEKMQ (reference sequence). CDR3 size: 13 residues. Trimming cost V 6 bases and J 4 bases; bases outside gene matches: 4. The CDR3 DNA sequence: TGTGCCAGCAGACCAACAGGGGGCTATGGCTACACCTTC. This gives the protein CASRPTGGYGYTF.

This clonotype has at least ten counts. This sequence joins TRBV12-5 and TRBJ1-1, with TRBD1 as a possible D gene (6 bases). The CDR3 covers 15 residues. Deletions cut 6 bases from V and 0 bases from J, with 14 bases between. The germline V gene encodes CDR1 LGHNT and CDR2 FRNRAP. Here the CDR3 DNA reads TGTGCTAGTGGCCCCAGGGGAGGGATGAACACTGAAGCTTTCTTT. Translation: CASGPRGGMNTEAFF.

This clonotype was recorded many times. V usage is TRBV6-1 and J usage is TRBJ1-1; D may be TRBD1 (6 bases). Germline CDR1 is MNHNS and CDR2 is SASEGT. The V end was cut by 6 bases, the J end by 2 bases, with 16 bases between. The length of the CDR3 is 15 residues. This CDR3 reads CASSSRTEINTEAFF. CDR3 nucleotides: TGTGCCAGCAGCTCCCGGACAGAAATAAACACTGAAGCTTTCTTT.

J is TRBJ1-1 and V is TRBV18; 7 bases fit TRBD1. The CDR3 is 13 residues long. Germline V gives CDR1 KGHSH, CDR2 LQKENI. The trim removed 3 bases at V and 11 bases at J, leaving 9 bases unmatched. Written as DNA, the CDR3 is TGTGCCAGCTCACCGGACAGGAGAAGTGACGCTTTCTTT. Translation gives CASSPDRRSDAFF.

The chain has TRBV20-1 and TRBJ2-7, with D possibly matching TRBD2 (5 bases). Trimming pared 0 bases from V and 0 bases from J, leaving 12 bases between. Per the germline V gene, CDR1 is DFQATT and CDR2 is SNEGSKA (reference sequence). CDR3 size: 15 residues. CDR3 sequence reads: CSARDHGGSSYEQYF. DNA for the CDR3: TGCAGTGCTAGAGATCACGGCGGGTCCTCCTACGAGCAGTACTTC.

With regard to this clonotype: This could be a read error, since a much larger clone is one nucleotide away. The rearrangement links TRBV11-1 to TRBJ2-7; TRBD1 aligns across 8 bases. Germline assignment: CDR1 SGHAT and CDR2 FQDESV (reference sequence). The CDR3 extends over 14 amino acids. DNA of the CDR3: TGTGCCTGCAGCTTCGGACAGGGCGGCCTAGGGCAGTACTTC. Its protein is CACSFGQGGLGQYF.